The 27 T cell receptor beta chains presented below share a single source sample, sequenced in a study of post-analysis software for immune sequencing data. Regarding the study as a whole: Five TRBV segments occurring more often in patients than controls included TRBV5-6, TRBV5-1 and TRBV20-1.

No antigen has been assigned to these receptors. Libraries were made from TCR beta cDNA, and they carried unique molecular identifiers. Via MiXCR, TCRdb re-called the PCR reads, giving one row per CDR3 protein. Of fewer than 850,000 distinct CDR3 sequences in the sample, approximately 44% were seen once. The sequenced sample consisted of blood. These receptors were obtained from a girl between 10 and 17 years old with multiple sclerosis.

This clonotype was recorded once. The V gene is TRBV29-1, the J gene TRBJ1-2; 11 bases fit TRBD1. Germline CDR1 is SQVTM and CDR2 is ANQGSEA. The CDR3 contains 13 residues. V dropped 3 bases and J dropped 7; count of bases not matched to a gene: 4. CDR3: CSVDGTGGFGYTF. CDR3 bases: TGCAGCGTTGACGGGACAGGGGGTTTTGGCTACACCTTC.

J is TRBJ2-4 and V is TRBV20-1, with a weak D call TRBD2 (5 bases). The J call may be wrong; the DNA end is better matched by TRBJ2-5. This CDR3 spans 11 amino acids. Germline V CDR1 and CDR2: DFQATT, SNEGSKA (reference sequence). CDR3 sequence reads: CSALAQETQYF. In nucleotides, the CDR3 is TGCAGTGCTCTAGCTCAAGAGACCCAGTACTTC.

The chain has TRBV29-1 and TRBJ2-1; D not resolved. The CDR3 contains 11 residues. Per the germline V gene, CDR1 is SQVTM and CDR2 is ANQGSEA. V lost 4 bases to trimming and J lost 6 bases, with 7 bases between them. CDR3 in amino acids: CSVGVGNEQFF. The DNA of the CDR3 is TGCAGCGTTGGTGTGGGCAATGAGCAGTTCTTC.

The chain joins TRBV29-1 to TRBJ2-1; the match to TRBD2 covers 12 bases. The CDR3 extends over 19 amino acids. Per the germline V gene, CDR1 is SQVTM and CDR2 is ANQGSEA. V dropped 2 bases and J dropped 0; count of bases not matched to a gene: 11. This CDR3 reads CSVELRTSGNAISYNEQFF. CDR3 nucleotide sequence: TGCAGCGTTGAACTTCGGACTAGCGGGAACGCCATCTCCTACAATGAGCAGTTCTTC.

V gene TRBV5-1 combines with J gene TRBJ2-4; TRBD2 agrees at 7 bases. The J call may be in error: the DNA end matches TRBJ2-7 better. Germline values: CDR1 SGHRS, CDR2 YFSETQ. The CDR3 loop spans 14 amino acids. The CDR3, as DNA: TGCGCCAGCAGCTTGGCCCAGCGGGATGGCGAGCAGTACTTC. This codes for CASSLAQRDGEQYF.

V gene TRBV5-1 combines with J gene TRBJ2-7, with 9 bases aligning to TRBD1. Unmatched junction bases numbered 4, after V lost 0 bases and J lost 0 bases. CDR3 length: 16 amino acids. Germline V CDR1 and CDR2: SGHRS, YFSETQ. In nucleotides, the CDR3 is TGCGCCAGCAGCTTGGCCGCGGGACAGGGCTCCTACGAGCAGTACTTC. Translation: CASSLAAGQGSYEQYF.

This clonotype was observed a handful of times. The chain combines TRBV11-2 with TRBJ2-7; weak D call: TRBD2 (5 bases). There are 13 residues in the CDR3. V was trimmed by 5 bases and J by 2 bases, leaving 10 bases between them. Per the germline V gene, CDR1 is SGHAT and CDR2 is FQNNGV. This CDR3 is CASSVDGTYEQYF. The CDR3 DNA reads TGTGCCAGCAGCGTGGACGGGACCTACGAGCAGTACTTC.

J is TRBJ1-2 and V is TRBV30, with D possibly matching TRBD1 (5 bases). The V end lost 8 bases, the J end lost 8 bases, and 15 bases lay between the germline ends. The CDR3 covers 11 residues. The V gene's germline CDR1 is GTSNPN and CDR2 SVGIG (reference sequence). The CDR3 coding sequence is TGTGCCCTGGACATCCACGGGGGCTACACCTTC. Translated, it gives CALDIHGGYTF. Drawing the rest from reference TRBV30 and TRBJ1-2, the complete variable domain is SQTIHQWPATLVQPVGSPLSLECTVEGTSNPNLYWYRQAAGRGLQLLFYSVGIGQISSEVPQNLSASRPQDRQFILSSKKLLLSDSGFYLCALDIHGGYTFGSGTRLTVV.

This clonotype showed up just a few times. The genes are TRBV28 and TRBJ2-3, with 7 nucleotides matching TRBD1. The CDR3 covers 14 residues. The germline V gene encodes CDR1 MDHEN and CDR2 SYDVKM. With V trimmed by 7 bases and J by 0 bases, 4 bases remained unmatched. This CDR3 is CASTRGSSTDTQYF. In DNA form, the CDR3 reads TGTGCCAGCACCAGGGGGAGTAGCACAGATACGCAGTATTTT. The variable domain in full, with the rest retrieved from reference TRBV28 and TRBJ2-3, is DVKVTQSSRYLVKRTGEKVFLECVQDMDHENMFWYRQDPGLGLRLIYFSYDVKMKEKGDIPEGYSVSREKKERFSLILESASTNQTSMYLCASTRGSSTDTQYFGPGTRLTVL.

This chain joins TRBV7-2 and TRBJ1-2; unclear D gene. The CDR3 sequence is 11 residues long. Germline V gene lookup returns CDR1 SGHTA and CDR2 FQGNSA. Trimming pared 8 bases from V and 4 bases from J, leaving 8 bases between. In nucleotides, the CDR3 is TGTGCCAGCTTCGGACCCTATGGCTACACCTTC. Translated: CASFGPYGYTF.

V is TRBV4-3 and J is TRBJ1-5; no clear D gene. Between the trimmed V and J ends, which lost 1 base and 4 bases, there was a span of 11 bases. CDR1 LGHNA and CDR2 YSLEER come from the germline V gene. This CDR3 comprises 15 residues. As DNA, the CDR3 is TGCGCCAGCAGCCAAGGAGGCGGTAGTAATCAGCCCCAGCATTTT. Protein product: CASSQGGGSNQPQHF.

This rearrangement joins TRBV15 to TRBJ2-5, with TRBD2 matching over 7 bases. The J segment lost 1 base and the V segment lost 0 bases, leaving 8 bases of the junction unmatched. The CDR3 is made up of 17 amino acids. CDR1 and CDR2 (germline): LNHNV, YYDKDF (reference sequence). The CDR3 protein is CATSRDPAGALQETQYF. The DNA for the CDR3 is TGTGCCACCAGCAGAGATCCGGCGGGAGCTCTCCAAGAGACCCAGTACTTC.

This chain links TRBV11-2 with TRBJ2-1; 12 nucleotides agree with TRBD2. The J segment lost 7 bases and the V segment lost 1 base, leaving 14 bases of the junction unmatched. The CDR3 extends over 19 amino acids. Looked up from germline, CDR1 is SGHAT and CDR2 is FQNNGV. This chain's CDR3 is CASSLGPLASGRAGNEQFF. The CDR3 nucleotides are TGTGCCAGCAGCTTAGGCCCCTTGGCTAGCGGGAGGGCCGGGAATGAGCAGTTCTTC.

The chain joins TRBV7-2 to TRBJ2-5, with 10 positions matching TRBD2. The CDR3 has 17 residues. The germline V gene has CDR1 SGHTA and CDR2 FQGNSA. The V segment lost 1 base and the J segment 2 bases; nucleotides outside the gene matches: 7. The CDR3 DNA sequence: TGTGCCAGCAGCTTAGATCCTAGCGGGAGTTGGCAAGAGACCCAGTACTTC. Protein sequence: CASSLDPSGSWQETQYF.

The V and J genes are TRBV28 and TRBJ2-5; 8 nucleotides align to TRBD1. The CDR3 is 17 residues long. Looked up from germline, CDR1 is MDHEN and CDR2 is SYDVKM. Trimming cost V 2 bases and J 0 bases; bases outside gene matches: 8. Here the CDR3 DNA reads TGTGCCAGCAGTTTAGTAGGACAGGGTTTATACCAAGAGACCCAGTACTTC. Protein product: CASSLVGQGLYQETQYF. The full variable domain, completed using reference TRBV28 and TRBJ2-5, is DVKVTQSSRYLVKRTGEKVFLECVQDMDHENMFWYRQDPGLGLRLIYFSYDVKMKEKGDIPEGYSVSREKKERFSLILESASTNQTSMYLCASSLVGQGLYQETQYFGPGTRLLVL.

The chain uses TRBV19 and TRBJ1-1; TRBD1 might be the D (6 bases). V was pared by 4 bases and J by 0 bases, with 15 bases between. Germline V gene sequence: CDR1 LNHDA, CDR2 SQIVND (reference sequence). CDR3 length: 16 residues. CDR3 protein: CASSTPPGQMNTEAFF. CDR3 in DNA: TGTGCCAGTAGTACCCCACCGGGACAAATGAACACTGAAGCTTTCTTT.

This clonotype was counted a few times. J is TRBJ1-1 and V is TRBV6-2 or TRBV6-3; D ambiguous. The germline V gene has CDR1 MNHEY and CDR2 SVGEGT. V lost 6 bases and J 5 bases, leaving 16 bases between the germline ends. The CDR3 covers 14 residues. The CDR3 spells CASSLPTGRTEAFF. CDR3 nucleotides: TGTGCCAGCAGCCTACCGACGGGGAGGACTGAAGCTTTCTTT.

The chain couples TRBV6-1 to TRBJ2-7, with 9 bases identical to TRBD2. The end of the DNA fits TRBJ2-5 better, so the J call may be wrong. Per the germline V gene, CDR1 is MNHNS and CDR2 is SASEGT. The CDR3 runs to 15 residues. CDR3 coding DNA: TGTGCCAGCAGGTCCTATGGGACTAGCCCCGAGACCCAGTACTTC. Protein product: CASRSYGTSPETQYF.

The chain links TRBV5-5 to TRBJ2-7; D is uncertain. This CDR3 contains 11 residues. Between the trimmed V and J ends, which lost 0 bases and 9 bases, there was a span of 7 bases. The V gene's germline CDR1 is SGHKS and CDR2 YYEKEE (reference sequence). CDR3 amino acids: CASSLGKGQYF. The CDR3 DNA reads as TGTGCCAGCAGCTTGGGCAAAGGGCAGTACTTC.

The table lists this clonotype with a few counts. This chain uses TRBV20-1 with TRBJ1-4; the D gene is possibly TRBD1 (5 bases). The CDR3 spans 14 residues. The V end was cut by 0 bases, the J end by 8 bases, with 13 bases between. CDR1 is DFQATT, CDR2 SNEGSKA, per germline (reference sequence). The CDR3, as DNA: TGCAGTGCTAGAGATTTCCGTCGGGGGGAAAAACTGTTTTTT. It translates to CSARDFRRGEKLFF.

V is TRBV7-9 and J is TRBJ1-2, with 8 bases aligning to TRBD1. In germline, CDR1 is SEHNR, CDR2 FQNEAQ (reference sequence). With V trimmed by 5 bases and J by 4 bases, 18 bases remained unmatched. The CDR3 spans 18 residues. The CDR3 loop reads CASSPELIPGQAFYGYTF. Here the CDR3 DNA reads TGTGCCAGCAGCCCGGAGTTGATACCGGGACAGGCATTCTATGGCTACACCTTC.

The chain joins TRBV29-1 to TRBJ1-2; D unclear. The CDR3 runs to 11 residues. From germline, CDR1 is SQVTM and CDR2 ANQGSEA. The V gene lost 4 bases and the J gene lost 8 bases, with 11 bases spanning the gap. The CDR3 protein is CSVGETYGYTF. The CDR3 nucleotides read TGCAGCGTTGGGGAGACCTACGGCTACACCTTC.

In this sample, this clonotype turned up a few times. V usage is TRBV29-1 and J usage is TRBJ1-2; D is unclear. V lost 3 bases and J 1 base, leaving 9 bases between the germline ends. The CDR3 covers 13 residues. Germline values: CDR1 SQVTM, CDR2 ANQGSEA. The CDR3 spells CSVEEDGNYGYTF. The CDR3 nucleotides are TGCAGCGTTGAGGAGGACGGTAACTATGGCTACACCTTC.

The chain carries TRBV24-1 and TRBJ2-3; D is possibly TRBD1 (5 bases). Germline V gene lookup returns CDR1 KGHDR and CDR2 SFDVKD. V was cut by 5 bases and J by 8 bases, with 19 bases left in between. This CDR3 has 15 residues. The CDR3 DNA is TGTGCCACCAGTGTCCCCGGACAAGCCGGAGCTACGCAGTATTTT. Translation gives CATSVPGQAGATQYF.

The CDR3, as DNA: TGCAGTGCTGGCTCGTGGGGCGGGAGACTCCAAGAGACCCAGTACTTC. It is translated as CSAGSWGGRLQETQYF. V gene TRBV20-1 combines with J gene TRBJ2-5; 7 bases are a match to TRBD2. Unmatched junction bases numbered 13, after V lost 5 bases and J lost 1 base. This CDR3 comprises 16 residues. CDR1 and CDR2 from the germline V gene are DFQATT and SNEGSKA (reference sequence).

This sequence joins TRBV20-1 and TRBJ2-1; tentative D call: TRBD2 (6 bases). Trimming took off 3 bases at V and 2 bases at J, with 14 bases between the two ends. The germline V gene has CDR1 DFQATT and CDR2 SNEGSKA (reference sequence). This CDR3 contains 15 residues. CDR3 in DNA: TGCAGTGCTAGCCCCCCGCGGGACCCCTACAATGAGCAGTTCTTC. It specifies CSASPPRDPYNEQFF.

This chain joins TRBV6-5 and TRBJ2-4, with 12 bases identical to TRBD2. Near its end, the DNA agrees better with TRBJ2-5, so the J call may be wrong. CDR3 length: 19 residues. Germline CDR1 is MNHEY and CDR2 is SVGAGI. The CDR3 sequence is CASSYRLGTSGRMQETQYF. CDR3 coding DNA: TGTGCCAGCAGTTACAGGTTGGGAACTAGCGGGAGGATGCAAGAGACCCAGTACTTC.